The rows below give T cell receptor beta chains drawn from one sample of a study of shared clonotypes between healthy human individuals. TCRdb's table, derived via immunoSEQ multiplex PCR, lists solely in-frame clones and lacks some. The sample records a few million clones, 90% to 97% being singletons. The sequenced material came from naive CD4+ T cells sorted from blood. The receptor set was obtained from a young man in good health. Each CDR3 is given with its conserved first and last residue. The D gene is left open where the match is weak. Not every row has a clone size; where given, it reads once, few, many or a size class.

>TRBV4-1|.|.|TRBJ1-1
TGCGCCAGCAGCCAAGCGGGACGCTTGGGAACTGAAGCTTTCTTT
CASSQAGRLGTEAFF
>TRBV10-3|TRBD2|.|TRBJ2-3
TGTGCCATCAGTGACAGACTAGCGGGGTCCACAGATACGCAGTATTTT
CAISDRLAGSTDTQYF
>TRBV6-1|.|.|TRBJ1-4
TGTGCCAGCACCTTGGGACTAGAAACAGAAAAACTGTTTTTT
CASTLGLETEKLFF
>TRBV28|.|.|TRBJ2-1
TGTGCCAGCAGTTTCCTTAGCGGATACAATGAGCAGTTCTTC
CASSFLSGYNEQFF
>TRBV6-5|.|.|TRBJ2-3
TGTGCCAGCAGTTACTCACCCAGGCGGCAAGATACGCAGTATTTT
CASSYSPRRQDTQYF
>TRBV10-3|.|.|TRBJ1-2
TGTGCCATCAGTGAGGAAGCGAGTGGCTACACCTTC
CAISEEASGYTF
>TRBV6-5|.|.|TRBJ2-4
TGTGCCAGCAGCACTTTGCTCGGTGGGGCTGACATTCAGTACTTC
CASSTLLGGADIQYF
>TRBV9|.|.|TRBJ1-3
TGTGCCAGCAGCGTAGGGGTTGGAAACACCATATATTTT
CASSVGVGNTIYF
>TRBV7-2|.|.|TRBJ2-5
TGTGCCAGCAGCTTAGAGAGGGGAGAGACCCAGTACTTC
CASSLERGETQYF
>TRBV28|.|.|TRBJ1-5
TGTGCCAGCGAGGGTCAAACCTATCAGCCCCAGCATTTT
CASEGQTYQPQHF
>TRBV27|.|.|TRBJ1-5
TGTGCCAGCAGTTTTCTGGGTCAGCCCCAGCATTTT
CASSFLGQPQHF
>TRBV11-3|TRBD1|.|TRBJ1-2
TGTGCCAGCAGCTTAGACCCCGGGACAGGGAACTATGGCTACACCTTC
CASSLDPGTGNYGYTF
>TRBV30|.|.|TRBJ1-2
TGTGCCTGGAGTCCACAGGGCGGCTATGGCTACACCTTC
CAWSPQGGYGYTF
>TRBV5-8|TRBD1|.|TRBJ2-5
TGTGCCAGCAGCCCCCGGACAGGGGGAGAGACCCAGTACTTC
CASSPRTGGETQYF
>TRBV29-1|.|.|TRBJ1-4
TGCAGCGTTCGGGCGGGGGCTGAAAAACTGTTTTTT
CSVRAGAEKLFF
>TRBV5-4|.|.|TRBJ2-1
TGTGCCAGCAGCTTGGTTTCTGGAGATGAGCAGTTCTTC
CASSLVSGDEQFF
>TRBV10-3|TRBD1|.|TRBJ1-6
TGTGCCATGGGGGAGGGACAGGATAATTCACCCCTCCACTTT
CAMGEGQDNSPLHF
>TRBV6-6|TRBD1|once|TRBJ2-7
TGTGCCAGCAGAGCCCGACAGGGGGGAGACGAGCAGTACTTC
CASRARQGGDEQYF
>TRBV29-1|.|.|TRBJ1-4
TGCAGCGTTGTAGCCAGGAGCGCAACTAATGAAAAACTGTTTTTT
CSVVARSATNEKLFF
>TRBV11-2|TRBD1|.|TRBJ2-7
TGTGCCAGCAGCTCCCCTGGACAGGGTAGGACCTACGAGCAGTACTTC
CASSSPGQGRTYEQYF
>TRBV7-2|.|.|TRBJ1-2
TGTGCCAGCAGCTTACAGGGACGCTACACCTTC
CASSLQGRYTF
>TRBV4-1|.|.|TRBJ2-1
TGCGCCAGCAGACAACCAGGTGATCCCTACAATGAGCAGTTCTTC
CASRQPGDPYNEQFF
>TRBV27|.|once|TRBJ1-5
TGTGCCAGCAGTTTACCCGAGTGGGCAGAGCGAGGTCAGCCCCAGCATTTT
CASSLPEWAERGQPQHF
>TRBV10-3|.|.|TRBJ2-3
TGTGCCATCAGTGAGTCTCAAGGCATAGATACGCAGTATTTT
CAISESQGIDTQYF
>TRBV6-1|.|.|TRBJ2-2
TGTGCCAGCAGTGAAGTCGAAGCCGGGGAGCTGTTTTTT
CASSEVEAGELFF
>TRBV7-2|TRBD2|.|TRBJ2-1
TGTGCCAGCAGCTCACCCCTATTGTTTAGCGGGAGCTCCTACAATGAGCAGTTCTTC
CASSSPLLFSGSSYNEQFF